This T cell receptor (beta chain) originates from a study of T cells in localized non-small cell lung cancer. Here immunoSEQ multiplex PCR was the method, and the copy in TCRdb shows in-frame clones only, minus some. The sample lists about 52,000 clones; around 87% were seen once. The study, taken as a whole, reports: Turning up in adjacent lung were a median roughly 60 of the top 100 tumor clones. Sequencing, confined to only one tumor region, leaves heterogeneity possible. Higher T cell density in the blood was associated with longer overall survival, whereas higher adjacent-lung clonality associated with shorter survival. Adjacent uninvolved lung had the highest clonality, suggesting focused antigen responses.

Remarks on this clone: As yet, its antigen is unknown.

The CDR3 runs to 14 residues. V dropped 3 bases and J dropped 1 base, with 10 bases sitting between them. CDR1 and CDR2 (germline): MDHEN, SYDVKM. Sequenced material: PBMCs, taken before any cancer treatment. The chain carries TRBV28 and TRBJ2-7; D may be TRBD2 (6 bases). The sequence was obtained from a female donor with stage II lung adenocarcinoma. The CDR3 loop reads CASSLRGRSYEQYF. CDR3 in DNA: TGTGCCAGCAGTTTGAGAGGGAGGTCCTACGAGCAGTACTTC.